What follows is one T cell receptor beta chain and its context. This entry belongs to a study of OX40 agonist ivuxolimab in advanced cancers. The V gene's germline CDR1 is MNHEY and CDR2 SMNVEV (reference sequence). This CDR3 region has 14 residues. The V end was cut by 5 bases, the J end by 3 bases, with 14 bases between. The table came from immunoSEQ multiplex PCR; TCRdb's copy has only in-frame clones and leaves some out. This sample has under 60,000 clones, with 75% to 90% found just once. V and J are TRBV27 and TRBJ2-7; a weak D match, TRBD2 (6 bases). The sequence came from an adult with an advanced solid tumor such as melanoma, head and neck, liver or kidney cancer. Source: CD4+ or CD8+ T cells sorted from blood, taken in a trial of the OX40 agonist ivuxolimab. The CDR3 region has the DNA TGTGCCAGCAGTCCTCGACTAGGGGACTACGAGCAGTACTTC. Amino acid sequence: CASSPRLGDYEQYF.